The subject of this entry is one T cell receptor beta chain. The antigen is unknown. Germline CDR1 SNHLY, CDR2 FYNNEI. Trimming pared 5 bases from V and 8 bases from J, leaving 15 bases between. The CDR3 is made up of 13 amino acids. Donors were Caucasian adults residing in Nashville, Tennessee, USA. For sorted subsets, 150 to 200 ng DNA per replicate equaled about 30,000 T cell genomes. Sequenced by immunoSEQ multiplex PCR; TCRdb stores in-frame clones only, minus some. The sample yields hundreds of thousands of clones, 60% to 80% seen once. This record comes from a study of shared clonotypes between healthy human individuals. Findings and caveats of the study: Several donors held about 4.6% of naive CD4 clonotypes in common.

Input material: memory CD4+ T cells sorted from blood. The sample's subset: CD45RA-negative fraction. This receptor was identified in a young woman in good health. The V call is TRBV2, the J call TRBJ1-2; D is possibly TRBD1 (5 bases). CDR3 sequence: CASSPQGIVGYTF. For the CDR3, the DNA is TGTGCCAGCAGTCCGCAGGGAATCGTAGGCTACACCTTC.